The 15 T cell receptor beta chains below all came from one sample that was sequenced in a study of glioma-infiltrating T cells after dendritic cell vaccination. Specified time point: after dendritic cell vaccination, including at tumor progression/relapse. Profiling relied on immunoSEQ multiplex PCR, and the TCRdb table lists in-frame clones only, not all of them. The sample lists 110,000 or so clones; 90% were seen once. The sample in question was blood, obtained after dendritic cell vaccination. These TCRs come from a human donor with glioblastoma.

CDR3 in amino acids: CASSLQRGSTEAFF. The CDR3 DNA reads TGCGCCAGCAGCTTGCAGCGGGGGAGCACTGAAGCTTTCTTT. This chain links TRBV5-1 with TRBJ1-1, with TRBD1 as a possible D gene (5 bases). The germline CDR1 and CDR2 sequences are SGHRS and YFSETQ. The CDR3 has 14 amino acids. The ends were cut back, 1 base at V and 4 bases at J, with 11 bases in the middle.

The CDR3 DNA follows: TGTGCCAGCAGCCTGACGGGGAACACTGAAGCTTTCTTT. Its protein product is CASSLTGNTEAFF. The chain couples TRBV7-9 to TRBJ1-1; D call uncertain. The CDR3 length is 13 residues. Trimming removed 5 bases from V and 1 base from J, with 8 bases in between. Per germline, CDR1 SEHNR and CDR2 FQNEAQ (reference sequence). Looking up the rest from reference TRBV7-9 and TRBJ1-1 gives the full variable domain: DTGVSQNPRHKITKRGQNVTFRCDPISEHNRLYWYRQTLGQGPEFLTYFQNEAQLEKSRLLSDRFSAERPKGSFSTLEIQRTEQGDSAMYLCASSLTGNTEAFFGQGTRLTVV.

The chain uses TRBV6-5 and TRBJ2-7; 9 nucleotides align to TRBD1. Germline V gene sequence: CDR1 MNHEY, CDR2 SVGAGI. This CDR3 is built from 14 residues. The ends lost 7 bases at V and 0 bases at J; junction bases unmatched: 4. CDR3: CASKTGGSSYEQYF. In DNA, the CDR3 is TGTGCCAGCAAGACAGGGGGTAGCTCCTACGAGCAGTACTTC.

The gene calls are TRBV7-8 and TRBJ1-6, with a weak D call TRBD1 (5 bases). The V and J ends lost 5 bases and 0 bases respectively, with 14 bases between them. Germline V gene lookup returns CDR1 SGHVS and CDR2 FQNEAQ. This CDR3 comprises 17 residues. In DNA form, the CDR3 reads TGTGCCAGCAGCCGACTCGGGGGTAGCTCCTATAATTCACCCCTCCACTTT. Amino acids: CASSRLGGSSYNSPLHF.

The genes are TRBV11-2 and TRBJ1-1; a weak D match, TRBD1 (6 bases). Per the germline V gene, CDR1 is SGHAT and CDR2 is FQNNGV. This CDR3 region has 13 residues. Trimming pared 5 bases from V and 2 bases from J, leaving 9 bases between. CDR3 DNA sequence: TGTGCCAGCAGCCCGACAGGCAACACTGAAGCTTTCTTT. Translation gives CASSPTGNTEAFF.

As DNA, the CDR3 is TGTGCCAGCACCCCGGGGGGACAGGGGGGCAATGAGCAGTTCTTC. Its protein is CASTPGGQGGNEQFF. V usage is TRBV6-5 and J usage is TRBJ2-1; 11 nucleotides align to TRBD1. CDR1 and CDR2 (germline): MNHEY, SVGAGI. The CDR3 runs to 15 residues. J lost 6 bases, V lost 7 bases, and 8 bases had no gene match.

The V gene is TRBV5-8, the J gene TRBJ1-2, with D perhaps matching TRBD1 (5 bases). The germline gives CDR1 SGHTS, CDR2 YDEGEE. The CDR3 extends over 14 amino acids. Trimming pared 6 bases from V and 4 bases from J, leaving 16 bases between. Here the CDR3 DNA reads TGTGCCAGCATACCCGGGGGGTATCGCTATGGCTACACCTTC. Translation gives CASIPGGYRYGYTF.

This clone was picked up a small number of times. The J gene is TRBJ2-5, the V gene TRBV30; tentative D call: TRBD2 (5 bases). The CDR3 is 13 amino acids. Germline V lookup: CDR1 GTSNPN, CDR2 SVGIG (reference sequence). V was cut by 0 bases and J by 3 bases, with 8 bases left in between. The CDR3 is CAWSVLAEETQYF. The CDR3 region has the DNA TGTGCCTGGAGTGTGCTAGCAGAAGAGACCCAGTACTTC. Looking up the rest from reference TRBV30 and TRBJ2-5 gives the full variable domain: SQTIHQWPATLVQPVGSPLSLECTVEGTSNPNLYWYRQAAGRGLQLLFYSVGIGQISSEVPQNLSASRPQDRQFILSSKKLLLSDSGFYLCAWSVLAEETQYFGPGTRLLVL.

The CDR3 here is CASSQEVRTGNSPLHF. Here the CDR3 DNA reads TGTGCCAGCAGCCAAGAAGTACGGACAGGAAATTCACCCCTCCACTTT. This rearrangement joins TRBV4-2 to TRBJ1-6, with 7 positions matching TRBD1. J gave up 7 bases and V 0 bases, and 6 bases lay outside the gene matches. CDR3 length equals 16 residues. Germline V gene data show CDR1 as LGHNA and CDR2 as YNFKEQ.

The chain joins TRBV5-4 to TRBJ1-1, with D maybe TRBD1 (5 bases). Trimming stripped 10 bases from V and 1 base from J, with 14 bases between. The germline gives CDR1 SGHNT, CDR2 YYREEE (reference sequence). The CDR3 consists of 13 residues. CDR3 region: CALGRGTNTEAFF. The DNA for the CDR3 is TGTGCCCTGGGGCGGGGTACGAACACTGAAGCTTTCTTT.

The rearrangement joins TRBV7-3 to TRBJ2-3, with 7 nucleotides matching TRBD2. V shed 5 bases and J 4 bases; nucleotides not matched to a gene: 12. Germline values: CDR1 SGHTA, CDR2 FQGTGA. The CDR3 is 16 amino acids. The chain's CDR3 is CASSKKIGGSSDTQYF. For the CDR3, the DNA is TGTGCCAGCAGCAAAAAGATCGGCGGGAGTTCAGATACGCAGTATTTT.

This sequence joins TRBV7-9 and TRBJ2-2; 10 nucleotides match TRBD1. The CDR3 is made up of 17 amino acids. After removal of 5 bases from V and 5 bases from J, the junction contained 11 bases not matched to a gene. Per the germline V gene, CDR1 is SEHNR and CDR2 is FQNEAQ (reference sequence). CDR3 coding DNA: TGTGCCAGCAGCCCAGCCGGGACAGGGGCCCTAACCGGGGAGCTGTTTTTT. Its translation is CASSPAGTGALTGELFF.

This chain joins TRBV6-5 and TRBJ1-2, with D possibly matching TRBD1 (6 bases). CDR3 length equals 13 residues. Germline CDR1 MNHEY, CDR2 SVGAGI. Trimming cost V 0 bases and J 8 bases, with 10 bases left between them. The CDR3 is CASSYSRGRGYTF. The CDR3 coding sequence is TGTGCCAGCAGTTACTCGAGGGGGAGAGGCTACACCTTC.

The chain employs TRBV2 and TRBJ2-3, with 7 positions matching TRBD2. Looked up from germline, CDR1 is SNHLY and CDR2 is FYNNEI. V shed 5 bases and J 2 bases; nucleotides not matched to a gene: 10. CDR3 length: 16 residues. In DNA form, the CDR3 reads TGTGCCAGCAGTCCCCGGGGAGGGCTTTACACAGATACGCAGTATTTT. Amino acid sequence: CASSPRGGLYTDTQYF.

In this sample, this clone turned up once. V and J are TRBV27 and TRBJ1-2, with 7 nucleotides matching TRBD1. Trimming took 5 bases from V and 2 from J; bases not matched to a gene: 5. The CDR3 is 14 amino acids. Germline V gene sequence: CDR1 MNHEY, CDR2 SMNVEV (reference sequence). The CDR3: CASSPDRANYGYTF. The DNA for the CDR3 is TGTGCCAGCAGTCCCGACAGGGCGAACTATGGCTACACCTTC.